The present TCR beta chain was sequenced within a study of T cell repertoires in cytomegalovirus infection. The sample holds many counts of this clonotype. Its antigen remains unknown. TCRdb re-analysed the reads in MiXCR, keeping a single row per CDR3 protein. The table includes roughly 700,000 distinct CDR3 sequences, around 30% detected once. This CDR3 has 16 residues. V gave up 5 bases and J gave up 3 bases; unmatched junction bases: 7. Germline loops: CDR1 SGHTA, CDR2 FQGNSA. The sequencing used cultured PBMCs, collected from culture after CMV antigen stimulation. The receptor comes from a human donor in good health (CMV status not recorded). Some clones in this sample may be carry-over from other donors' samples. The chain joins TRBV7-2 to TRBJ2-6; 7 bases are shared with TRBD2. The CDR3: CASSPGAGVGANVLTF. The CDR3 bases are TGTGCCAGCAGCCCCGGGGCGGGGGTTGGGGCCAACGTCCTGACTTTC.